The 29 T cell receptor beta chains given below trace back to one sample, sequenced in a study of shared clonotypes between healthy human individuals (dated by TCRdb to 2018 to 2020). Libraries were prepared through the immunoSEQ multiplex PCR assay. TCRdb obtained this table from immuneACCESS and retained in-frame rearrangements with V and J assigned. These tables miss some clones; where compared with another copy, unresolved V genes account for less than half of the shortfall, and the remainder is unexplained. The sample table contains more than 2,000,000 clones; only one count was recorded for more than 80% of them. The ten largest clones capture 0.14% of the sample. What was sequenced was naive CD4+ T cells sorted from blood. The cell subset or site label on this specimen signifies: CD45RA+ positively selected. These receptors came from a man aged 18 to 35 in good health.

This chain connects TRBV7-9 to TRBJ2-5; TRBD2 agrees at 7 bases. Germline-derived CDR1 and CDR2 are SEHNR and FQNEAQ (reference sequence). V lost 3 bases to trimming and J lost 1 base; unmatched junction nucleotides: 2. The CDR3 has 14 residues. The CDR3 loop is CASSLGRVQETQYF. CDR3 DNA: TGTGCCAGCAGCTTGGGGAGGGTCCAAGAGACCCAGTACTTC.

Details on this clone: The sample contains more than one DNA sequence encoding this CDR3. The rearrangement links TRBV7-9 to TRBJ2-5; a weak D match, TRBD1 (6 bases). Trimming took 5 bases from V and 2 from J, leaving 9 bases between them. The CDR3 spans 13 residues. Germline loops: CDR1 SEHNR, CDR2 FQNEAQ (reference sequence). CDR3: CASSPGQQETQYF. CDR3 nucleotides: TGTGCCAGCAGCCCAGGACAGCAAGAGACCCAGTACTTC.

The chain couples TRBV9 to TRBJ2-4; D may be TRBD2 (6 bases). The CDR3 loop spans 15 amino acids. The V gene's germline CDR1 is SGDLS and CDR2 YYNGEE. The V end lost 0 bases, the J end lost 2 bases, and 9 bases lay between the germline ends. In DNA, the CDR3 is TGTGCCAGCAGCGTAGCGGCGGGAACCAAAAACATTCAGTACTTC. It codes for CASSVAAGTKNIQYF.

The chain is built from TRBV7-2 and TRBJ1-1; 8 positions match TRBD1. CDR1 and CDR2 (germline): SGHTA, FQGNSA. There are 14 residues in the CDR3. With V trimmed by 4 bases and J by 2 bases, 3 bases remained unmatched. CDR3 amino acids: CASSSTGVNTEAFF. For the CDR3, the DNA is TGTGCCAGCAGCTCGACAGGGGTTAACACTGAAGCTTTCTTT.

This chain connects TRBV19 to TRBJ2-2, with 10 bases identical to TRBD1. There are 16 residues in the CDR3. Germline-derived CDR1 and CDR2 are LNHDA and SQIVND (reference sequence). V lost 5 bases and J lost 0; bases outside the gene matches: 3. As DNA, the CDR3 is TGTGCCAGTAGTCGGGACAGGGGATCGAACACCGGGGAGCTGTTTTTT. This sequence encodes CASSRDRGSNTGELFF. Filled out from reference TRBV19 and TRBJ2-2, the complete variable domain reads DGGITQSPKYLFRKEGQNVTLSCEQNLNHDAMYWYRQDPGQGLRLIYYSQIVNDFQKGDIAEGYSVSREKKESFPLTVTSAQKNPTAFYLCASSRDRGSNTGELFFGEGSRLTVL.

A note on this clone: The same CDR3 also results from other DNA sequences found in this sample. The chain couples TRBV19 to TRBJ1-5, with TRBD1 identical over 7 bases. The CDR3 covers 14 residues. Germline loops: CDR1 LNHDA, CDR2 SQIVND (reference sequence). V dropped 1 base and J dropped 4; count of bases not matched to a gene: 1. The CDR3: CASSIVQGNQPQHF. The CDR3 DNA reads TGTGCCAGTAGTATAGTACAGGGGAATCAGCCCCAGCATTTT.

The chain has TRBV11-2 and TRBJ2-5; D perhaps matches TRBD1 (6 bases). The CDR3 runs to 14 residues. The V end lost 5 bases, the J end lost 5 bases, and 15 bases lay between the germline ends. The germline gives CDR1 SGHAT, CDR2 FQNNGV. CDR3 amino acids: CASSGQGRIETQYF. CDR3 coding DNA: TGTGCCAGCAGCGGCCAGGGGAGAATTGAGACCCAGTACTTC.

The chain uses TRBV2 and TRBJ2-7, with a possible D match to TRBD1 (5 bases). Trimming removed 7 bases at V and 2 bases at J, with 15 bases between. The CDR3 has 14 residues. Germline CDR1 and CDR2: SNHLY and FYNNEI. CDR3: CASKAGRATYEQYF. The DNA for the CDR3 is TGTGCCAGCAAGGCAGGGCGAGCGACCTACGAGCAGTACTTC.

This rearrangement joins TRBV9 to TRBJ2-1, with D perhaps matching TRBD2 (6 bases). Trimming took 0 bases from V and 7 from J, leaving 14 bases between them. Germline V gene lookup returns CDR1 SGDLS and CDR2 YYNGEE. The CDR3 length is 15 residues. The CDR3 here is CASSVDPSGWNEQFF. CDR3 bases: TGTGCCAGCAGCGTAGATCCCAGCGGGTGGAATGAGCAGTTCTTC. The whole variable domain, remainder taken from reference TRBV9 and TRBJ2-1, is DSGVTQTPKHLITATGQRVTLRCSPRSGDLSVYWYQQSLDQGLQFLIQYYNGEERAKGNILERFSAQQFPDLHSELNLSSLELGDSALYFCASSVDPSGWNEQFFGPGTRLTVL.

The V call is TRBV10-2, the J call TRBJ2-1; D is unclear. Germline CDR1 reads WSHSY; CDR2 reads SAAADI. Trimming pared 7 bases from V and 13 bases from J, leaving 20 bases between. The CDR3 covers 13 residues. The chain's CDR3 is CASTPEISNPQFF. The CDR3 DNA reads TGCGCCAGCACACCCGAAATCTCAAACCCACAGTTCTTC.

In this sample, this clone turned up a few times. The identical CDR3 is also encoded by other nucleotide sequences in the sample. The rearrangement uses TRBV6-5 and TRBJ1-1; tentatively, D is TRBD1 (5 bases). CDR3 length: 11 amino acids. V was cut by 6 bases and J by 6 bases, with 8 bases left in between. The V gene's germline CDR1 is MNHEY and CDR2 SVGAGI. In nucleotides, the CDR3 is TGTGCCAGCAGGAGGGGTTCTGAAGCTTTCTTT. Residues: CASRRGSEAFF.

CDR3 loop: CASSSPQATGSYEQYF. The CDR3 DNA is TGTGCCAGCAGCTCGCCCCAAGCGACAGGATCCTACGAGCAGTACTTC. The chain employs TRBV5-4 and TRBJ2-7; D is perhaps TRBD1 (6 bases). The CDR3 is 16 residues long. The germline V gene has CDR1 SGHNT and CDR2 YYREEE (reference sequence). Deletions cut 3 bases from V and 1 base from J, with 17 bases between.

The CDR3 loop is CASRPTGGKSYNEQFF. The CDR3, as DNA: TGTGCCAGCAGACCCACAGGGGGCAAGTCCTACAATGAGCAGTTCTTC. V and J are TRBV2 and TRBJ2-1, with 9 bases fitting TRBD1. The CDR3 has 16 residues. Germline trimming cut 6 bases from V and 1 base from J; bases unmatched to any gene: 7. Germline CDR1 SNHLY, CDR2 FYNNEI. The full variable domain, its missing parts supplied by reference TRBV2 and TRBJ2-1, is EPEVTQTPSHQVTQMGQEVILRCVPISNHLYFYWYRQILGQKVEFLVSFYNNEISEKSEIFDDQFSVERPDGSNFTLKIRSTKLEDSAMYFCASRPTGGKSYNEQFFGPGTRLTVL.

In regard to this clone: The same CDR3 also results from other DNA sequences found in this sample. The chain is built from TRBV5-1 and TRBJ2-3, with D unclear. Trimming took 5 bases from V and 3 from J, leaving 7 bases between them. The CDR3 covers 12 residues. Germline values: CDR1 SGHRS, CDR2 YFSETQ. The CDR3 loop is CASSPETDTQYF. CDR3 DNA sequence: TGCGCCAGCAGTCCAGAGACAGATACGCAGTATTTT.

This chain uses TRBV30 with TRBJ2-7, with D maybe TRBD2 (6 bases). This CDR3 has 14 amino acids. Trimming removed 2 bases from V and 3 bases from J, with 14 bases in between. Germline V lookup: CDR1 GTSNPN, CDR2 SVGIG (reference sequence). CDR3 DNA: TGTGCCTGGAGTAGGGCGGGGTCTGGCTACGAGCAGTACTTC. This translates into CAWSRAGSGYEQYF.

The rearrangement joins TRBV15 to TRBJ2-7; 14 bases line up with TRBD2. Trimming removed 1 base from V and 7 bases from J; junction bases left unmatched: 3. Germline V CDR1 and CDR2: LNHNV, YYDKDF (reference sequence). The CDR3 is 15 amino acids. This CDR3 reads CATSRGLAGGSEQYF. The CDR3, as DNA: TGTGCCACCAGCAGAGGACTAGCGGGAGGGAGTGAGCAGTACTTC.

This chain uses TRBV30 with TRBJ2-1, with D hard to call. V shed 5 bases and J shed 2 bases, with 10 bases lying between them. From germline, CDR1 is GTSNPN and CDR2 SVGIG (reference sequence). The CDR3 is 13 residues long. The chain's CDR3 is CAWDQYTYNEQFF. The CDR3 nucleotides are TGTGCCTGGGACCAGTATACCTACAATGAGCAGTTCTTC.

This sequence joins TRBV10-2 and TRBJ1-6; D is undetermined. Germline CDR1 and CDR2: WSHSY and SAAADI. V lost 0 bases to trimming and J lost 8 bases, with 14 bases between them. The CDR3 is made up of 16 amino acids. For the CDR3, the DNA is TGCGCCAGCAGTGAGTCTCCGCCGGGCCTATATTCACCCCTCCACTTT. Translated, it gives CASSESPPGLYSPLHF.

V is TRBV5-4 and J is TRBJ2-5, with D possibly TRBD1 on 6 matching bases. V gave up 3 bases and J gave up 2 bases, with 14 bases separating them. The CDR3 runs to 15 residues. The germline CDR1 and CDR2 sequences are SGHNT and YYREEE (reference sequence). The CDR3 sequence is CASSSGQPKQETQYF. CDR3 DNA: TGTGCCAGCAGCTCCGGACAGCCCAAGCAAGAGACCCAGTACTTC. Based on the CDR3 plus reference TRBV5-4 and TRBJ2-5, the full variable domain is ETGVTQSPTHLIKTRGQQVTLRCSSQSGHNTVSWYQQALGQGPQFIFQYYREEENGRGNFPPRFSGLQFPNYSSELNVNALELDDSALYLCASSSGQPKQETQYFGPGTRLLVL.

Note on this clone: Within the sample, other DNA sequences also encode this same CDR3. CDR3 sequence reads: CASSVGLDYEQYF. In DNA form, the CDR3 reads TGTGCCAGCAGTGTAGGACTGGACTACGAGCAGTACTTC. The chain joins TRBV6-1 to TRBJ2-7, with D possibly matching TRBD2 (5 bases). V was shortened by 4 bases and J by 3 bases, with 10 bases between the two germline ends. The CDR3 is 13 amino acids. Germline CDR1 MNHNS, CDR2 SASEGT.

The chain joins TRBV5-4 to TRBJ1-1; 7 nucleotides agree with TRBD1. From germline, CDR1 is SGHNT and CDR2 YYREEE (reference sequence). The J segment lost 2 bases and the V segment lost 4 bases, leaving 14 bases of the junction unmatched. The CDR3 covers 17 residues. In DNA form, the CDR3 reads TGTGCCAGCAGCCGAGAAGGGACAGCCAATTTAAACACTGAAGCTTTCTTT. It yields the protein CASSREGTANLNTEAFF. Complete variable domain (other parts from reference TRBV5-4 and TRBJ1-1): ETGVTQSPTHLIKTRGQQVTLRCSSQSGHNTVSWYQQALGQGPQFIFQYYREEENGRGNFPPRFSGLQFPNYSSELNVNALELDDSALYLCASSREGTANLNTEAFFGQGTRLTVV.

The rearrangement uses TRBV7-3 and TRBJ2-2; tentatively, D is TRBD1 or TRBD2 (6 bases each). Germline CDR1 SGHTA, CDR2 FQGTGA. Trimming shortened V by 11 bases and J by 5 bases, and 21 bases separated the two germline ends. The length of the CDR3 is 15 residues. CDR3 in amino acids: CAHLSGARETGELFF. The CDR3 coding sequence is TGTGCCCACCTGTCGGGGGCAAGGGAGACCGGGGAGCTGTTTTTT.

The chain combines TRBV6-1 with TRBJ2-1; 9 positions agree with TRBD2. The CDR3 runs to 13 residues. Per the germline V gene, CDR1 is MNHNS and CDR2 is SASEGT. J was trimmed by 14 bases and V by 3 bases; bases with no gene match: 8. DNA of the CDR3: TGTGCCAGCAGTGAGCCTCGGCGGGAGGGTAAGTTCTTC. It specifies CASSEPRREGKFF.

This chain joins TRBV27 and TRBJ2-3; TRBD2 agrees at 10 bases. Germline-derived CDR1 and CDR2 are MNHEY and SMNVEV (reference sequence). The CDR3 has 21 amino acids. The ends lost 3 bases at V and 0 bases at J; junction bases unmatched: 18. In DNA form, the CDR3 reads TGTGCCAGCAGTTTCCACAGGGGTTTGGTAGCGGGAGGACTAAGCACAGATACGCAGTATTTT. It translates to CASSFHRGLVAGGLSTDTQYF.

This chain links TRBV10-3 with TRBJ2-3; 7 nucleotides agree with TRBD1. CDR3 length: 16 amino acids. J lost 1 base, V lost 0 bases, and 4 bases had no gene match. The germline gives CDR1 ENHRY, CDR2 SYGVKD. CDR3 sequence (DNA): TGTGCCATCAGTGAGTCGACAGGGAGCCGCACAGATACGCAGTATTTT. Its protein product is CAISESTGSRTDTQYF.

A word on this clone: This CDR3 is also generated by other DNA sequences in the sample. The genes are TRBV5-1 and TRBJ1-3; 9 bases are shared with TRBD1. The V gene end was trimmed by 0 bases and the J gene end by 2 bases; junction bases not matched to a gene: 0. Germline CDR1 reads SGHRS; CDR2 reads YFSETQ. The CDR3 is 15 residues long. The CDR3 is CASSLDRGPGNTIYF. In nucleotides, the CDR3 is TGCGCCAGCAGCTTGGACAGGGGGCCTGGAAACACCATATATTTT. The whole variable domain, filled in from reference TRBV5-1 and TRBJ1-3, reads KAGVTQTPRYLIKTRGQQVTLSCSPISGHRSVSWYQQTPGQGLQFLFEYFSETQRNKGNFPGRFSGRQFSNSRSEMNVSTLELGDSALYLCASSLDRGPGNTIYFGEGSWLTVV.

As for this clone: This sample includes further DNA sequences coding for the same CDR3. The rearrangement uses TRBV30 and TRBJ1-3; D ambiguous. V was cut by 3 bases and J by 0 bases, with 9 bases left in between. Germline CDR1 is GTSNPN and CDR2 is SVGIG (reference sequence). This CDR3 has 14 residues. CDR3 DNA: TGTGCCTGGAGCGTGGGGAACTCTGGAAACACCATATATTTT. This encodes CAWSVGNSGNTIYF.

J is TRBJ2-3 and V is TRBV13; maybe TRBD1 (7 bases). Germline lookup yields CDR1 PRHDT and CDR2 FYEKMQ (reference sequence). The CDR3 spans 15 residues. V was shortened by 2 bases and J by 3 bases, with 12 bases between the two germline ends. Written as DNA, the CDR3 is TGTGCCAGCAGCTTACAGGGGGGAGGAACAGATACGCAGTATTTT. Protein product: CASSLQGGGTDTQYF.

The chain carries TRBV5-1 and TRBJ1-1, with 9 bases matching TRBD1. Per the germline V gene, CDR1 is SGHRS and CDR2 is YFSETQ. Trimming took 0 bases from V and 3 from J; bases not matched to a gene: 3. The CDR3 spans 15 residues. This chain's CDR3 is CASSLGDRDHTEAFF. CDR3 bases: TGCGCCAGCAGCTTGGGGGACAGGGACCACACTGAAGCTTTCTTT.